The clone carrying this TCR beta chain was observed once. Profiled with immunoSEQ multiplex PCR; TCRdb holds only in-frame clones, not every one. Of approximately 210,000 clones in the sample, about 91% were seen once. The data stem from a study of control samples from healthy donors and cancer patients. V was pared by 5 bases and J by 7 bases, with 10 bases of the junction left unmatched. Germline values: CDR1 MNHEY, CDR2 SVGAGI. CDR3 length: 15 amino acids. This sequence joins TRBV6-5 and TRBJ1-1; 10 bases agree with TRBD1. The sequenced material came from blood. This TCR came from a man aged 25-40 years in good health. CDR3 loop: CASSPPTGGKGEAFF. The CDR3 DNA is TGTGCCAGCAGTCCCCCGACAGGGGGCAAGGGTGAAGCTTTCTTT.